This entry lists 13 T cell receptor beta chains sequenced from one sample in a study of vaccination effects on CD4 cells after COVID-19. Scientists isolated CD4+ T cells after a roughly nine-day culture period ended. This person caught SARS-CoV-2 sometime from March to December 2020, and PCR testing confirmed the infection. Either the BNT162b2 or mRNA-1273 vaccine was given to participants in two doses. The antigens these receptors bind are not known. The assay was immunoSEQ multiplex PCR, and TCRdb's table has in-frame clones only and misses some. The sample includes 30,000 to 35,000 clones, roughly 80% seen only once; the top ten take 6.5% to 7.5%. Source: CD4+ T cells from PBMCs cultured without peptide, taken after COVID-19 vaccination. The origin of the receptors is a human donor who had a prior SARS-CoV-2 infection.

In this sample, this clone turned up a few times. J is TRBJ1-2 and V is TRBV2, with D uncertain. This CDR3 has 12 residues. Germline CDR1 is SNHLY and CDR2 is FYNNEI. Trimming stripped 2 bases from V and 4 bases from J, with 5 bases between. The CDR3 region has the DNA TGTGCCAGCAGTGAACGGGGCTATGGCTACACCTTC. Its protein product is CASSERGYGYTF.

The chain employs TRBV19 and TRBJ2-3, with D unclear. Between the trimmed V and J ends, which lost 6 bases and 0 bases, there was a span of 4 bases. Germline V gene data show CDR1 as LNHDA and CDR2 as SQIVND (reference sequence). The CDR3 is 12 residues long. The CDR3 region is CASSGSTDTQYF. DNA for the CDR3: TGTGCCAGTAGCGGGAGCACAGATACGCAGTATTTT.

The V call is TRBV6-5, the J call TRBJ1-1; 7 bases are a match to TRBD1. Per the germline V gene, CDR1 is MNHEY and CDR2 is SVGAGI. The CDR3 covers 13 residues. Unmatched junction bases numbered 3, after V lost 8 bases and J lost 0 bases. CDR3 in amino acids: CASRGQMNTEAFF. The CDR3 DNA reads as TGTGCCAGCCGGGGACAGATGAACACTGAAGCTTTCTTT.

The chain employs TRBV9 and TRBJ2-1; the D gene is possibly TRBD1 (5 bases). CDR1 SGDLS and CDR2 YYNGEE come from the germline V gene. V lost 1 base, J lost 8 bases, and 16 bases lay in between. There are 15 residues in the CDR3. CDR3 protein: CASSVSMETGDEQFF. DNA for the CDR3: TGTGCCAGCAGCGTATCCATGGAAACAGGCGATGAGCAGTTCTTC.

The chain combines TRBV11-1 with TRBJ2-1; D uncertain. The CDR3 totals 14 residues. Germline CDR1 SGHAT, CDR2 FQDESV (reference sequence). Trimming took 5 bases from V and 9 from J, leaving 17 bases between them. This CDR3 is CASSPGLAFGEQFF. As DNA, the CDR3 is TGTGCCAGCAGCCCTGGGCTTGCTTTCGGTGAGCAGTTCTTC. The entire variable domain, with the rest obtained from reference TRBV11-1 and TRBJ2-1, is as follows: EAEVAQSPRYKITEKSQAVAFWCDPISGHATLYWYRQILGQGPELLVQFQDESVVDDSQLPKDRFSAERLKGVDSTLKIQPAELGDSAMYLCASSPGLAFGEQFFGPGTRLTVL.

The gene calls are TRBV4-1 and TRBJ2-1; 10 nucleotides align to TRBD2. The CDR3 runs 16 residues. Germline V gene data show CDR1 as MGHRA and CDR2 as YSYEKL. V lost 0 bases and J lost 3; bases outside the gene matches: 2. CDR3 sequence: CASSQDRLAGYNEQFF. The CDR3 DNA sequence: TGCGCCAGCAGCCAAGACCGACTAGCGGGCTACAATGAGCAGTTCTTC.

Only a few counts were recorded for this clone. The V call is TRBV27, the J call TRBJ1-1; TRBD1 might be the D (5 bases). This CDR3 has 14 residues. Germline V CDR1 and CDR2: MNHEY, SMNVEV (reference sequence). The V end was cut by 6 bases, the J end by 4 bases, with 15 bases between. The CDR3 reads CASRSLSRGTEAFF. The CDR3 bases are TGTGCCAGCAGGTCCCTCTCGAGGGGCACTGAAGCTTTCTTT.

This chain connects TRBV7-9 to TRBJ2-3; 7 bases are shared with TRBD2. The CDR3 extends over 15 amino acids. Trimming at V came to 1 base and at J to 1 base, leaving 2 bases not matched to a gene. Germline V gene data show CDR1 as SEHNR and CDR2 as FQNEAQ (reference sequence). In nucleotides, the CDR3 is TGTGCCAGCAGCTTAGAGCTAGCGGGCACAGATACGCAGTATTTT. Encoded protein: CASSLELAGTDTQYF.

This clone came up a few times. The gene calls are TRBV5-1 and TRBJ2-3; D is unresolved. The CDR3 is 14 amino acids. The germline gives CDR1 SGHRS, CDR2 YFSETQ. Trimming left V 0 bases short and J 2 bases short, with 7 bases between. In nucleotides, the CDR3 is TGCGCCAGCAGCTTGGAACAGTTCACAGATACGCAGTATTTT. This gives the protein CASSLEQFTDTQYF. Drawing the rest from reference TRBV5-1 and TRBJ2-3, the complete variable domain is KAGVTQTPRYLIKTRGQQVTLSCSPISGHRSVSWYQQTPGQGLQFLFEYFSETQRNKGNFPGRFSGRQFSNSRSEMNVSTLELGDSALYLCASSLEQFTDTQYFGPGTRLTVL.

V usage is TRBV18 and J usage is TRBJ1-5; D perhaps matches TRBD1 (6 bases). The CDR3 length is 14 residues. The ends were cut back, 3 bases at V and 6 bases at J, with 12 bases in the middle. Germline V gene data show CDR1 as KGHSH and CDR2 as LQKENI. Here the CDR3 DNA reads TGTGCCAGCTCACCTGGACAGTCCGGTCAGCCCCAGCATTTT. Amino acid sequence: CASSPGQSGQPQHF.

This rearrangement joins TRBV4-3 to TRBJ2-3; 10 bases are shared with TRBD2. The J segment lost 9 bases and the V segment lost 4 bases, leaving 13 bases of the junction unmatched. Germline V gene sequence: CDR1 LGHNA, CDR2 YSLEER. The CDR3 contains 16 residues. The CDR3 DNA is TGCGCCAGCAGCCGAGCTCCCGGGACTAGCGTCCCAACGCAGTATTTT. This gives the protein CASSRAPGTSVPTQYF.

On this clone itself: One junction end does not reproduce the germline sequence, and a read error may be involved. The J gene is TRBJ2-5, the V gene TRBV25-1, with 7 bases identical to TRBD1. This CDR3 spans 13 amino acids. Germline CDR1 MGHDK, CDR2 SYGVNS. The CDR3 nucleotides are TGTGCCAGCAGTTCCGGACTCTCCGGGACAGAAAACTTC. It yields the protein CASSSGLSGTENF.

CDR3 sequence: CATSDDPSRTGSETQYF. In nucleotides, the CDR3 is TGTGCCACCAGTGACGACCCATCGCGGACAGGGAGTGAGACCCAGTACTTC. V and J are TRBV24-1 and TRBJ2-5; 8 positions match TRBD1. The CDR3 spans 17 residues. The V gene end was trimmed by 4 bases and the J gene end by 5 bases; junction bases not matched to a gene: 14. Germline CDR1 is KGHDR and CDR2 is SFDVKD.